The 5 T cell receptor beta chains below were found in one sample sequenced in a study of blood T cell repertoires in COVID-19. TCRdb keeps only in-frame clones here, not all; method: immunoSEQ multiplex PCR. The table has 150,000 to 200,000 clones, 83% seen once. Sequenced input: PBMCs or T cells enriched from blood (not recorded which). The receptors here all came from a woman between 45 and 65 years old who had recovered from COVID-19.

The chain is built from TRBV5-1 and TRBJ2-4; the D gene is possibly TRBD2 (5 bases). The CDR3 totals 18 residues. Trimming pared 0 bases from V and 0 bases from J, leaving 16 bases between. Germline V gives CDR1 SGHRS, CDR2 YFSETQ. CDR3 loop: CASSLVEGGELAKNIQYF. DNA of the CDR3: TGCGCCAGCAGCTTGGTTGAGGGCGGAGAACTAGCCAAAAACATTCAGTACTTC.

As to this clone: At one boundary the junction diverges from the germline segment, which might be a read error. The chain employs TRBV30 and TRBJ2-5; perhaps TRBD1 as D (6 bases). Germline CDR1 reads GTSNPN; CDR2 reads SVGIG (reference sequence). This CDR3 comprises 11 residues. The CDR3 DNA follows: TGTGCCTGGGACAGGCAAGGGACCCAGTACTTC. Translating it yields CAWDRQGTQYF.

In nucleotides, the CDR3 is TGTGCCAGCCTAGGGACTCCTCTCCCTGAAGCTTTCTTT. Amino acid sequence: CASLGTPLPEAFF. This chain joins TRBV19 and TRBJ1-1; tentative D call: TRBD1 (5 bases). There are 13 residues in the CDR3. Trimming shortened V by 9 bases and J by 6 bases, and 17 bases separated the two germline ends. Per germline, CDR1 LNHDA and CDR2 SQIVND (reference sequence).

V gene TRBV20-1 combines with J gene TRBJ2-1, with TRBD2 identical over 11 bases. CDR3 length: 15 residues. Trimming cost V 3 bases and J 4 bases; bases outside gene matches: 5. Germline lookup yields CDR1 DFQATT and CDR2 SNEGSKA (reference sequence). CDR3 in DNA: TGCAGTGCTAGTAAACTAGCGGGGGCTTACAATGAGCAGTTCTTC. It is translated as CSASKLAGAYNEQFF.

This clone is a singleton in its sample. The chain joins TRBV11-3 to TRBJ1-1; the match to TRBD1 covers 8 bases. The CDR3 is 15 residues long. V lost 5 bases, J lost 2 bases, and 7 bases stayed unmatched. Germline values: CDR1 SGHNT, CDR2 YENEEA. CDR3 loop: CASSRFGQGNTEAFF. DNA for the CDR3: TGTGCCAGCAGCCGATTTGGACAGGGAAACACTGAAGCTTTCTTT. Full variable domain (rest looked up from reference TRBV11-3 and TRBJ1-1): EAGVVQSPRYKIIEKKQPVAFWCNPISGHNTLYWYLQNLGQGPELLIRYENEEAVDDSQLPKDRFSAERLKGVDSTLKIQPAELGDSAVYLCASSRFGQGNTEAFFGQGTRLTVV.